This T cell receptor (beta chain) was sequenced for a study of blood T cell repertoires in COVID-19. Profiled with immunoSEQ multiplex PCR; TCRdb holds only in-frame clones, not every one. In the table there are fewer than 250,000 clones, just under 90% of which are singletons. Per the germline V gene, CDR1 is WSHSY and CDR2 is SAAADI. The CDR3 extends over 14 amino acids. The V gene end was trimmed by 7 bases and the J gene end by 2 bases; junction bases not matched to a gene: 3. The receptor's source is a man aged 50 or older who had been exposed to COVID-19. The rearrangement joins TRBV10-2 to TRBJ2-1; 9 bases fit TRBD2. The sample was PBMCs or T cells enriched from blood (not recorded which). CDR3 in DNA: TGCGCCAGCAAGGCGGGGGGGGCCTACAATGAGCAGTTCTTC. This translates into CASKAGGAYNEQFF.